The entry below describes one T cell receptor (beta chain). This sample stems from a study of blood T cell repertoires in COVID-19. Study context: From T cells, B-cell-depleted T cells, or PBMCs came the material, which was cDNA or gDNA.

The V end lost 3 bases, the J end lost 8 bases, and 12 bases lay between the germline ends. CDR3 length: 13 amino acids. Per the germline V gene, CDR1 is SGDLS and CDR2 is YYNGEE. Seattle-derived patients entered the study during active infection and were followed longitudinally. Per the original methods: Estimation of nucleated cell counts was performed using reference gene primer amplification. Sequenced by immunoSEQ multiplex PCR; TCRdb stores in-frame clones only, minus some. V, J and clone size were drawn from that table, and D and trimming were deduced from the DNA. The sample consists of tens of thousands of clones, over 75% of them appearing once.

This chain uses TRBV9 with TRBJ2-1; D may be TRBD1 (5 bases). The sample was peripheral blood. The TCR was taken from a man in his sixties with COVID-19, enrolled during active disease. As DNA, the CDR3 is TGTGCCAGCAGCGAGGGGTGGGGCGATGAGCAGTTCTTC. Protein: CASSEGWGDEQFF.